The 17 T cell receptor beta chains below were found in one sample sequenced in a study of identical twins (dated by TCRdb to the mid-2010s). Libraries were prepared through 5' RACE. Sequencing took place on an Illumina HiSeq 2000. TCRdb took the public reads, trimmed them with fastp at Q25, ran MiXCR for clone calling and kept in-frame beta chains. Rows matching on CDR3 protein sequence are summarized as one entry with the most common DNA and genes. The sample contains fewer than 500,000 distinct CDR3 sequences, around an eighth of them found a single time. The leading ten clones occupy 0.8% to 1% of the sample. The sample was also reused in another study, on yellow fever vaccine responses in identical twins.

Sequenced material: CD4+ T cells sorted from blood. The receptors shown here come from a woman aged 18-29 years in good health.

This clonotype was counted only a few times. The rearrangement links TRBV7-2 to TRBJ2-3, with D uncertain. The CDR3 is 11 amino acids. Germline-derived CDR1 and CDR2 are SGHTA and FQGNSA. With 6 bases removed from V and 6 bases from J, the gap between germline ends came to 7 bases. CDR3 region: CASRNLDTQYF. DNA for the CDR3: TGTGCCAGCAGGAACTTGGATACGCAGTATTTT.

The V gene is TRBV10-1, the J gene TRBJ1-1; TRBD1 matches at 7 bases. The CDR3 is 14 residues long. Germline V CDR1 and CDR2: WNHNN, SYGVQD (reference sequence). V lost 10 bases and J lost 4; bases outside the gene matches: 12. The CDR3 DNA follows: TGCGCCATGCGACAGGGCGGAGAGGCCACTGAAGCTTTCTTT. Its protein is CAMRQGGEATEAFF.

The chain carries TRBV7-9 and TRBJ2-3, with D possibly being TRBD1 (6 bases). Trimming removed 5 bases at V and 0 bases at J, with 15 bases between. Germline values: CDR1 SEHNR, CDR2 FQNEAQ (reference sequence). The CDR3 is 16 amino acids. This CDR3 is CASSPSGVTSTDTQYF. The CDR3 coding sequence is TGTGCCAGCAGCCCTTCAGGGGTAACTAGCACAGATACGCAGTATTTT.

This rearrangement joins TRBV14 to TRBJ1-2, with TRBD1 matching 8 bases. The CDR3 is made up of 14 amino acids. V was pared by 6 bases and J by 4 bases, with 7 bases of the junction left unmatched. CDR1 is SGHDN and CDR2 is FVKESK in the germline V gene. CDR3: CASSPGGAGYGYTF. As DNA, the CDR3 is TGTGCCAGCAGTCCAGGGGGCGCGGGCTATGGCTACACCTTC.

This clonotype occurred many times. The chain recombines TRBV6-1 with TRBJ2-1, with 11 bases that match TRBD2. The CDR3 has 15 amino acids. Per germline, CDR1 MNHNS and CDR2 SASEGT. The trim removed 6 bases at V and 6 bases at J, leaving 7 bases unmatched. As DNA, the CDR3 is TGTGCCAGCAGCCGGCCTAGCGGGAGGTCCAATGAGCAGTTCTTC. Its protein is CASSRPSGRSNEQFF.

This rearrangement joins TRBV6-1 to TRBJ2-1, with 7 bases lining up with TRBD2. The CDR3 runs to 15 residues. CDR1 is MNHNS and CDR2 is SASEGT in the germline V gene. Unmatched junction bases numbered 7, after V lost 3 bases and J lost 5 bases. The DNA of the CDR3 is TGTGCCAGCAGTGAGCGGGAGAGAGGGGACAATGAGCAGTTCTTC. It codes for CASSERERGDNEQFF.

The chain couples TRBV6-2 or TRBV6-3 to TRBJ2-7; no firm D call. The CDR3 extends over 14 amino acids. V gave up 0 bases and J gave up 0 bases, with 6 bases separating them. CDR1 and CDR2 from the germline V gene are MNHEY and SVGEGT. CDR3 loop: CASSYSLVSYEQYF. As DNA, the CDR3 is TGTGCCAGCAGTTACTCGCTAGTCTCCTACGAGCAGTACTTC.

This clonotype occurred a few times. The rearrangement links TRBV4-2 to TRBJ2-7, with 10 bases lining up with TRBD1. V shed 0 bases, J shed 6 bases, and the junction held 5 bases outside the gene matches. This CDR3 comprises 15 residues. Germline CDR1 is LGHNA and CDR2 is YNFKEQ. The CDR3 region is CASSQEDRGPGEQYF. Here the CDR3 DNA reads TGTGCCAGCAGCCAAGAAGACAGGGGGCCGGGCGAGCAGTACTTC.

J is TRBJ1-4 and V is TRBV10-3; 11 bases match TRBD1. Trimming at V came to 5 bases and at J to 3 bases, leaving 5 bases not matched to a gene. CDR1 and CDR2 (germline): ENHRY, SYGVKD. The CDR3 is 16 amino acids. DNA for the CDR3: TGTGCCATCAGTACCGGGACAGGGGGGTCTAATGAAAAACTGTTTTTT. Translation: CAISTGTGGSNEKLFF.

The chain joins TRBV6-4 to TRBJ2-1; 11 nucleotides match TRBD2. The CDR3 spans 16 residues. V dropped 4 bases and J dropped 7; count of bases not matched to a gene: 9. Germline CDR1 MRHNA, CDR2 SNTAGT. CDR3 in DNA: TGTGCCAGCAGTGTTTTAGCGGGAGGGCGGAAAAATGAGCAGTTCTTC. The encoded protein is CASSVLAGGRKNEQFF.

This clonotype was seen repeatedly, ten times or more. The chain is built from TRBV7-2 and TRBJ2-7; 7 nucleotides line up with TRBD1. Trimming removed 5 bases from V and 3 bases from J; junction bases left unmatched: 4. Looked up from germline, CDR1 is SGHTA and CDR2 is FQGNSA. The CDR3 contains 13 residues. The CDR3 loop is CASSLRQGYEQYF. In DNA form, the CDR3 reads TGTGCCAGCAGCCTCCGACAGGGCTACGAGCAGTACTTC.

The J gene is TRBJ2-2, the V gene TRBV5-1; 10 bases are shared with TRBD1. This CDR3 is built from 14 residues. Unmatched junction bases numbered 2, after V lost 2 bases and J lost 7 bases. Germline V gene data show CDR1 as SGHRS and CDR2 as YFSETQ. CDR3 bases: TGCGCCAGCAGCTTCGGACAGGGGGGCGGGGAGCTGTTTTTT. Translating gives CASSFGQGGGELFF.

This clonotype was observed a few times. This chain joins TRBV28 and TRBJ2-1; the match to TRBD2 covers 9 bases. The J segment lost 8 bases and the V segment lost 5 bases, leaving 16 bases of the junction unmatched. The CDR3 has 17 amino acids. In germline, CDR1 is MDHEN, CDR2 SYDVKM. CDR3 amino acids: CASSAQRGLAGYHEQFF. The CDR3 DNA follows: TGTGCCAGCAGTGCACAACGGGGGCTAGCGGGATACCATGAGCAGTTCTTC.

The table lists this clonotype with a count of one. The chain uses TRBV13 and TRBJ2-3; TRBD2 matches at 13 bases. The CDR3 is 20 residues long. CDR1 PRHDT and CDR2 FYEKMQ come from the germline V gene (reference sequence). With V trimmed by 0 bases and J by 4 bases, 13 bases remained unmatched. The CDR3 reads CASSLGVRTSGRGVPDTQYF. For the CDR3, the DNA is TGTGCCAGCAGCTTAGGAGTCAGGACTAGCGGGAGAGGGGTCCCAGATACGCAGTATTTT.

J is TRBJ2-1 and V is TRBV20-1; 14 bases fit TRBD2. CDR1 is DFQATT, CDR2 SNEGSKA, per germline (reference sequence). The CDR3 has 15 residues. After removal of 6 bases from V and 7 bases from J, the junction contained 8 bases not matched to a gene. The CDR3 region has the DNA TGCAGTGCGACACGACTAGCGGGGGGGGGTAATGAGCAGTTCTTC. Its protein is CSATRLAGGGNEQFF.

The chain carries TRBV6-5 and TRBJ2-7; TRBD1 agrees at 11 bases. The CDR3 sequence is 17 residues long. V lost 2 bases to trimming and J lost 5 bases; unmatched junction nucleotides: 11. From germline, CDR1 is MNHEY and CDR2 SVGAGI. CDR3 region: CASSYARPGQGVNEQYF. The CDR3 nucleotides are TGTGCCAGCAGTTACGCCCGGCCGGGACAGGGGGTCAACGAGCAGTACTTC.

The chain uses TRBV5-1 and TRBJ2-5; TRBD2 agrees at 13 bases. Germline V lookup: CDR1 SGHRS, CDR2 YFSETQ. This CDR3 spans 17 amino acids. V shed 5 bases and J 4 bases; nucleotides not matched to a gene: 11. As DNA, the CDR3 is TGCGCCAGCAGAAAAAACAAACTAGCGGGGGGGCCAGAGACCCAGTACTTC. Its protein product is CASRKNKLAGGPETQYF.